Reported below is one T cell receptor (beta chain). The antigen remains undetermined. In TCRdb, the RT-PCR reads were re-called with MiXCR into one record per CDR3 protein. The profile covers fewer than 700,000 distinct CDR3 sequences, with 10% to 15% appearing a single time and 10% to 15% taken by the ten largest. The sample originates from a study of response to subunit inactivated influenza vaccine. General observations from the study: T cells newly recruited by each seasonal influenza vaccination are few, the authors suggested.

There are 17 residues in the CDR3. CDR1 and CDR2 from the germline V gene are KGHDR and SFDVKD. V was shortened by 1 base and J by 7 bases, with 19 bases between the two germline ends. This clonotype was obtained from a middle-aged man who received an inactivated influenza vaccine. This specimen consisted of PBMCs from blood, obtained 35 to 45 days after vaccination. The rearrangement links TRBV24-1 to TRBJ2-1; D perhaps matches TRBD1 (6 bases). CDR3 nucleotides: TGTGCCACCAGTGATTTACCCGGCACAGGGTCGGGTAATGAGCAGTTCTTC. The encoded protein is CATSDLPGTGSGNEQFF.